What follows are 23 T cell receptor beta chains derived from one specimen sequenced in a study of graft-versus-host responses after intestinal transplantation. Graft tissue processing released intraepithelial and lamina propria lymphocytes. Measured with immunoSEQ multiplex PCR; TCRdb has only the in-frame clones, and not every one. The sample has roughly 2,100 clones, 85% to 90% seen once. Material: ileum tissue, obtained more than 55 days after intestinal transplant. All receptors come from a human patient who received an intestinal transplant, so some T cells may come from the graft donor.

Only one count was recorded for this clone. The rearrangement links TRBV7-2 to TRBJ1-5; no clear D gene. This CDR3 region has 13 residues. V lost 3 bases, J lost 6 bases, and 9 bases lay in between. Germline lookup yields CDR1 SGHTA and CDR2 FQGNSA. The CDR3 coding sequence is TGTGCCAGCAGCTTTTGGGGAACTCAGCCCCAGCATTTT. Its translation is CASSFWGTQPQHF.

The chain is built from TRBV6-6 and TRBJ2-7; 8 nucleotides align to TRBD2. J lost 6 bases, V lost 6 bases, and 4 bases had no gene match. Germline CDR1 is MNHNY and CDR2 is SVGAGI (reference sequence). The CDR3 consists of 12 residues. The CDR3 DNA reads as TGTGCCAGCAGCCCCGGGGGGGGCGAGCAGTACTTC. Translated, it gives CASSPGGGEQYF.

The CDR3 coding sequence is TGTGCCAGCAGATACCGGACAGGGGCAGACACCGGGGAGCTGTTTTTT. Amino acids: CASRYRTGADTGELFF. The V call is TRBV6-5, the J call TRBJ2-2; 9 bases align to TRBD1. Germline values: CDR1 MNHEY, CDR2 SVGAGI. The CDR3 runs 16 residues. With V trimmed by 6 bases and J by 3 bases, 8 bases remained unmatched.

V gene TRBV18 combines with J gene TRBJ2-7; no firm D call. The CDR3 has 11 amino acids. V lost 5 bases to trimming and J lost 6 bases, with 8 bases between them. CDR1 and CDR2 from the germline V gene are KGHSH and LQKENI. The CDR3 sequence: CASSGSGEQYF. CDR3 in DNA: TGTGCCAGCTCAGGGTCGGGCGAGCAGTACTTC.

This clone was counted once. The chain recombines TRBV7-6 with TRBJ2-3; a possible D gene is TRBD1 (6 bases). V dropped 1 base and J dropped 3 bases, with 11 bases sitting between them. This CDR3 has 15 residues. CDR1 is SGHVS and CDR2 is FNYEAQ in the germline V gene. The CDR3 loop is CASSLEGGPTDTQYF. CDR3 sequence (DNA): TGTGCCAGCAGCTTAGAAGGGGGTCCGACAGATACGCAGTATTTT.

V usage is TRBV9 and J usage is TRBJ2-2, with 8 bases fitting TRBD2. The V gene end was trimmed by 6 bases and the J gene end by 1 base; junction bases not matched to a gene: 11. The germline V gene encodes CDR1 SGDLS and CDR2 YYNGEE. This CDR3 comprises 17 residues. CDR3 amino acids: CASTSIGGGQNTGELFF. Written as DNA, the CDR3 is TGTGCCAGCACCTCAATCGGGGGGGGTCAGAACACCGGGGAGCTGTTTTTT.

This chain connects TRBV28 to TRBJ2-1; 9 nucleotides agree with TRBD1. CDR3 length equals 15 residues. Germline values: CDR1 MDHEN, CDR2 SYDVKM. V shed 7 bases and J 4 bases; nucleotides not matched to a gene: 8. This chain's CDR3 is CASKQGTGLYNEQFF. The CDR3 bases are TGTGCCAGCAAACAAGGGACAGGGCTTTACAATGAGCAGTTCTTC.

The gene calls are TRBV27 and TRBJ2-7; D is unresolved. Trimming took 6 bases from V and 1 from J, leaving 13 bases between them. Germline CDR1 and CDR2: MNHEY and SMNVEV (reference sequence). There are 14 residues in the CDR3. The CDR3 is CASSSIPGSYEQYF. For the CDR3, the DNA is TGTGCCAGCAGCTCTATTCCAGGATCCTACGAGCAGTACTTC.

In this sample, this clone turned up once. V is TRBV27 and J is TRBJ1-6; D uncertain. The V end was cut by 6 bases, the J end by 7 bases, with 19 bases between. Germline V gives CDR1 MNHEY, CDR2 SMNVEV (reference sequence). The CDR3 consists of 16 residues. This chain's CDR3 is CASSYRRAGTNSPLHF. The CDR3, as DNA: TGTGCCAGCAGCTACAGAAGGGCGGGTACGAATTCACCCCTCCACTTT.

The J gene is TRBJ2-1, the V gene TRBV19; weak D call: TRBD2 (7 bases). The length of the CDR3 is 14 residues. Trimming shortened V by 5 bases and J by 10 bases, and 18 bases separated the two germline ends. Germline-derived CDR1 and CDR2 are LNHDA and SQIVND (reference sequence). The CDR3 loop is CASSSQGGGGEQFF. CDR3 nucleotide sequence: TGTGCCAGTAGTTCCCAGGGAGGGGGGGGCGAGCAGTTCTTC.

The chain uses TRBV28 and TRBJ1-1; D gene unclear. The CDR3 loop spans 13 amino acids. Germline CDR1 reads MDHEN; CDR2 reads SYDVKM. The V gene lost 6 bases and the J gene lost 0 bases, with 8 bases spanning the gap. CDR3 DNA sequence: TGTGCCAGCAGGCCGAATATGAACACTGAAGCTTTCTTT. Amino acids: CASRPNMNTEAFF.

The genes are TRBV12-1 and TRBJ2-6. TRBV12-1 is assigned pseudogene status. This CDR3 comprises 19 residues. The CDR3 nucleotides read TGTGCCAGCAGCGAGGGAACTGTAATAGGACAAAGTCGGGCCAACGTCCTGACTTTC. It codes for CASSEGTVIGQSRANVLTF.

This sequence joins TRBV14 and TRBJ2-7; D not certain. The germline gives CDR1 SGHDN, CDR2 FVKESK. The CDR3 consists of 13 residues. Trimming removed 0 bases from V and 7 bases from J, with 10 bases in between. CDR3 sequence: CASSQDPSREQYF. In DNA, the CDR3 is TGTGCCAGCAGCCAAGATCCTTCGAGGGAGCAGTACTTC.

This chain links TRBV7-2 with TRBJ2-1; 9 positions agree with TRBD2. The germline V gene encodes CDR1 SGHTA and CDR2 FQGNSA. J lost 6 bases, V lost 5 bases, and 11 bases had no gene match. This CDR3 spans 16 amino acids. CDR3 loop: CASSQLVGTSTNEQFF. CDR3 in DNA: TGTGCCAGCAGCCAGCTGGTCGGGACTAGCACCAATGAGCAGTTCTTC.

This clone was seen once. The chain employs TRBV6-5 and TRBJ2-1, with D possibly matching TRBD2 (7 bases). CDR3 length: 15 amino acids. The germline CDR1 and CDR2 sequences are MNHEY and SVGAGI. Trimming cost V 8 bases and J 5 bases, with 19 bases left between them. CDR3 protein: CASGLAGGPNNEQFF. The CDR3 bases are TGTGCCAGCGGTTTGGCCGGGGGGCCCAACAATGAGCAGTTCTTC.

The rearrangement joins TRBV6-5 to TRBJ2-7; a possible D gene is TRBD1 (5 bases). V was pared by 2 bases and J by 7 bases, with 9 bases between. Germline V gives CDR1 MNHEY, CDR2 SVGAGI. The CDR3 covers 12 residues. CDR3 sequence reads: CASSYTQAEQYF. In DNA, the CDR3 is TGTGCCAGCAGTTACACACAGGCAGAGCAGTACTTC.

V is TRBV7-2 and J is TRBJ1-1; 10 bases agree with TRBD1. There are 15 residues in the CDR3. Trimming removed 3 bases from V and 0 bases from J; junction bases left unmatched: 1. CDR1 and CDR2 (germline): SGHTA, FQGNSA. This CDR3 is CASSFGQGVNTEAFF. CDR3 in DNA: TGTGCCAGCAGCTTCGGACAGGGGGTGAACACTGAAGCTTTCTTT. The complete variable domain, with remaining parts taken from reference TRBV7-2 and TRBJ1-1, reads GAGVSQSPSNKVTEKGKDVELRCDPISGHTALYWYRQSLGQGLEFLIYFQGNSAPDKSGLPSDRFSAERTGGSVSTLTIQRTQQEDSAVYLCASSFGQGVNTEAFFGQGTRLTVV.

The chain has TRBV30 and TRBJ2-3; TRBD2 agrees at 11 bases. Germline values: CDR1 GTSNPN, CDR2 SVGIG (reference sequence). The CDR3 has 16 residues. Germline trimming cut 0 bases from V and 3 bases from J; bases unmatched to any gene: 5. In nucleotides, the CDR3 is TGTGCCTGGAGTGTAGGTAGCGGGGGGGTTACAGATACGCAGTATTTT. Translated, it gives CAWSVGSGGVTDTQYF.

This chain joins TRBV9 and TRBJ2-7; D possibly matches TRBD1 or TRBD2 (6 bases each). CDR3 length: 17 amino acids. The V gene lost 0 bases and the J gene lost 5 bases, with 21 bases spanning the gap. Germline-derived CDR1 and CDR2 are SGDLS and YYNGEE. The CDR3 sequence: CASSVATRGDCYDEQYF. The CDR3 coding sequence is TGTGCCAGCAGCGTAGCTACTAGGGGGGATTGTTACGACGAGCAGTACTTC.

J is TRBJ2-1 and V is TRBV29-1, with a possible D match to TRBD1 (6 bases). The V end was cut by 3 bases, the J end by 5 bases, with 14 bases between. This CDR3 spans 14 amino acids. The germline V gene encodes CDR1 SQVTM and CDR2 ANQGSEA. The CDR3 protein is CSVDGVRGDNEQFF. The CDR3 region has the DNA TGCAGCGTTGATGGGGTCAGGGGAGACAATGAGCAGTTCTTC.

The V and J genes are TRBV6-5 and TRBJ1-2, with 9 positions matching TRBD1. The CDR3 runs to 15 residues. V lost 2 bases and J lost 7; bases outside the gene matches: 8. In germline, CDR1 is MNHEY, CDR2 SVGAGI. CDR3 bases: TGTGCCAGCAGTTACGTTAACCGGGACAGGGTTGGCTACACCTTC. Its protein product is CASSYVNRDRVGYTF.

CDR3 residues: CASSLAGGTPNEQFF. CDR3 DNA: TGTGCCAGCAGCTTGGCCGGGGGAACCCCGAATGAGCAGTTCTTC. The chain combines TRBV7-9 with TRBJ2-1, with D possibly being TRBD2 (6 bases). This CDR3 region has 15 residues. Germline lookup yields CDR1 SEHNR and CDR2 FQNEAQ (reference sequence). V lost 3 bases and J lost 7, with 16 bases in between.

This clone appeared once. This sequence joins TRBV10-1 and TRBJ2-5, with D possibly being TRBD1 (6 bases). Trimming took 8 bases from V and 1 from J, leaving 11 bases between them. Germline V lookup: CDR1 WNHNN, CDR2 SYGVQD (reference sequence). The CDR3 loop spans 13 amino acids. The DNA of the CDR3 is TGCGCCAGCCCGAACAGGGCCCAAGAGACCCAGTACTTC. This translates into CASPNRAQETQYF.